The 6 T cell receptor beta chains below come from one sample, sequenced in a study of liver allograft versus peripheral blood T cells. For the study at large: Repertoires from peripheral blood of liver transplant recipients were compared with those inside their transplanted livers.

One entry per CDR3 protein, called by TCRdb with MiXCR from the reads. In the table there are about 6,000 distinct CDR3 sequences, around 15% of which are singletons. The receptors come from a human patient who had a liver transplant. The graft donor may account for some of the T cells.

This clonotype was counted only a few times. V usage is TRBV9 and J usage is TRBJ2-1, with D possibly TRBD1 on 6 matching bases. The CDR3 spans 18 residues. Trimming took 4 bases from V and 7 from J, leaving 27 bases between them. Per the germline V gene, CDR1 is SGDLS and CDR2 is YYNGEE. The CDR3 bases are TGTGCCAGCAGCACAGGCCAGTCCGGGACATACCCCAAAAATGAGCAGTTCTTC. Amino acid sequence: CASSTGQSGTYPKNEQFF.

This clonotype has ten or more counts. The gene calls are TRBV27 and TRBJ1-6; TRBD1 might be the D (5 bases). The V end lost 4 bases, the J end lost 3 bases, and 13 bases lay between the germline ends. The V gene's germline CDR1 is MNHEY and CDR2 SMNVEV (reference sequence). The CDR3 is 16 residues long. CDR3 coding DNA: TGTGCCAGCAGTTCAGAGGGGATCGTCTATAATTCACCCCTCCACTTT. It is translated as CASSSEGIVYNSPLHF.

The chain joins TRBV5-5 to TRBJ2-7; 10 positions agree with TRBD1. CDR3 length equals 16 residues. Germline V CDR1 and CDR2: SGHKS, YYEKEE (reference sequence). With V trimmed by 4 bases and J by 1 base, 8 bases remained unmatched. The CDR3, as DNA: TGTGCCAGCAGCAGGACAGGGGGTATTAGTTCCTACGAGCAGTACTTC. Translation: CASSRTGGISSYEQYF.

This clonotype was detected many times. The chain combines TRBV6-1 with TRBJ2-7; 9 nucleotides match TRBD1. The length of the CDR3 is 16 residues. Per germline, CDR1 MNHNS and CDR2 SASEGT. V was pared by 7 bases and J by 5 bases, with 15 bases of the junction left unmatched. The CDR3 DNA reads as TGTGCCAGCACCCAAGGAGCCGGGACAGGGAGCGACGAGCAGTACTTC. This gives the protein CASTQGAGTGSDEQYF.

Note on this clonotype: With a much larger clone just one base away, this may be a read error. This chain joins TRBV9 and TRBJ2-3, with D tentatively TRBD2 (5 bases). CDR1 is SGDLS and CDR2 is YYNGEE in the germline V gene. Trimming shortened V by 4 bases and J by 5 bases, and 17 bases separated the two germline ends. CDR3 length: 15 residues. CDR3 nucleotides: TGTGCCAGCAGCCCAGGACTGGTACGAAAAGATACGCAGTATTTT. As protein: CASSPGLVRKDTQYF.

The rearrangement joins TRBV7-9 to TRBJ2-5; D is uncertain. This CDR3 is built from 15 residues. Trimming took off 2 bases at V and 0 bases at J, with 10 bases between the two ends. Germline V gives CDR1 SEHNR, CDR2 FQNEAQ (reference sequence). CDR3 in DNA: TGTGCCAGCAGCTTATTTTACGGGTACCAAGAGACCCAGTACTTC. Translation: CASSLFYGYQETQYF.